Listed here are 18 T cell receptor beta chains from one sample, sequenced in a study of Ad26.COV2.S vaccination and SARS-CoV-2 variants. Treatment denoted: roughly 20 received Ad26.COV2.S at low or high dose, single or two shots; 5 received placebo; per-sample allocation not given. Day 63 after the first injection of vaccine or placebo was the sampling time. The assay was immunoSEQ multiplex PCR, and TCRdb's table has in-frame clones only and misses some. This table holds around 400,000 clones, approximately 90% found once. The sequenced sample was peripheral blood, obtained in a trial of Ad26.COV2.S vaccine versus placebo. These receptor sequences come from a person aged 18-65 years who received the Ad26.COV2.S COVID-19 vaccine or a placebo.

J is TRBJ2-1 and V is TRBV28; D is uncertain. CDR1 and CDR2 from the germline V gene are MDHEN and SYDVKM. V gave up 8 bases and J gave up 11 bases, with 10 bases separating them. The CDR3 extends over 10 amino acids. Here the CDR3 DNA reads TGTGCCAGCGGATCTAGGCAGCAGTTCTTC. Translation gives CASGSRQQFF.

The chain couples TRBV28 to TRBJ2-3; D is possibly TRBD1 or TRBD2 (7 bases each). Germline values: CDR1 MDHEN, CDR2 SYDVKM. V lost 6 bases, J lost 8 bases, and 15 bases lay in between. This CDR3 region has 13 residues. CDR3 in amino acids: CASRTGTTSTQYF. CDR3 bases: TGTGCCAGCAGGACAGGGACTACCTCTACGCAGTATTTT.

The table lists this clone with a few counts. The J gene is TRBJ2-1, the V gene TRBV6-2 or TRBV6-3; TRBD2 agrees at 7 bases. V was pared by 0 bases and J by 5 bases, with 7 bases of the junction left unmatched. This CDR3 comprises 16 residues. CDR1 is MNHEY, CDR2 SVGEGT, per germline. Here the CDR3 reads CASSYSPAGYNNEQFF. In DNA, the CDR3 is TGTGCCAGCAGTTACTCACCAGCGGGATATAACAATGAGCAGTTCTTC.

CDR3 in DNA: TGTGCCAGCAGCCAAGGGTACAGACTTGCGCAGTATTTT. Protein product: CASSQGYRLAQYF. The chain couples TRBV14 to TRBJ2-3; D not resolved. Germline CDR1 is SGHDN and CDR2 is FVKESK. This CDR3 region has 13 residues. Trimming stripped 1 base from V and 10 bases from J, with 12 bases between.

The rearrangement links TRBV14 to TRBJ1-2, with D perhaps TRBD1 (6 bases). The V end was cut by 4 bases, the J end by 5 bases, with 11 bases between. Per the germline V gene, CDR1 is SGHDN and CDR2 is FVKESK. The CDR3 length is 13 residues. CDR3 residues: CASSLTGIYGYTF. The CDR3 region has the DNA TGTGCCAGCAGCCTAACAGGGATATATGGCTACACCTTC.

This chain connects TRBV19 to TRBJ1-1, with a possible D match to TRBD1 (6 bases). CDR3 length: 13 residues. V was shortened by 5 bases and J by 3 bases, with 10 bases between the two germline ends. Germline V lookup: CDR1 LNHDA, CDR2 SQIVND (reference sequence). DNA for the CDR3: TGTGCCAGTAGTCTAACAGGGCACACTGAAGCTTTCTTT. It encodes CASSLTGHTEAFF.

This chain links TRBV7-2 with TRBJ2-6; D not resolved. The CDR3 length is 16 residues. Germline lookup yields CDR1 SGHTA and CDR2 FQGNSA. The V gene lost 1 base and the J gene lost 5 bases, with 12 bases spanning the gap. CDR3 residues: CASSLGHGHRANVLTF. CDR3 nucleotides: TGTGCCAGCAGCTTAGGACACGGCCACCGGGCCAACGTCCTGACTTTC.

The chain links TRBV9 to TRBJ2-3; D not resolved. This CDR3 has 16 residues. Trimming removed 0 bases from V and 6 bases from J, with 17 bases in between. The germline gives CDR1 SGDLS, CDR2 YYNGEE. The CDR3 bases are TGTGCCAGCAGCGTAGGGTATAGCTCCATCTCCGATACGCAGTATTTT. The encoded protein is CASSVGYSSISDTQYF.

The chain uses TRBV28 and TRBJ1-1, with 9 bases that match TRBD1. V shed 4 bases, J shed 5 bases, and the junction held 14 bases outside the gene matches. Per the germline V gene, CDR1 is MDHEN and CDR2 is SYDVKM. The CDR3 length is 17 residues. The CDR3 is CASSSPGQGHRVTEAFF. The CDR3 coding sequence is TGTGCCAGCAGTTCCCCGGGACAGGGTCATCGGGTGACTGAAGCTTTCTTT.

The chain employs TRBV5-4 and TRBJ1-2; 9 nucleotides match TRBD1. Germline values: CDR1 SGHNT, CDR2 YYREEE (reference sequence). V was clipped by 3 bases and J by 6 bases; unmatched bases: 9. The CDR3 has 15 amino acids. CDR3 residues: CASSSNIQGADGYTF. The CDR3 DNA reads as TGTGCCAGCAGCTCCAACATACAGGGGGCTGATGGCTACACCTTC.

This clone appeared a single time. The chain links TRBV5-1 to TRBJ2-7; 8 bases are a match to TRBD1. Germline CDR1 and CDR2: SGHRS and YFSETQ. This CDR3 has 13 amino acids. With V trimmed by 4 bases and J by 4 bases, 4 bases remained unmatched. The CDR3: CASSRGTGYEQYF. The CDR3 region has the DNA TGCGCCAGCAGCCGAGGGACAGGTTACGAGCAGTACTTC.

This clone was found once. This sequence joins TRBV3-1 (or the pseudogene TRBV3-2) and TRBJ2-4; D is ambiguous. The CDR3 totals 15 residues. Trimming removed 2 bases from V and 0 bases from J, with 8 bases in between. Germline V gene sequence: CDR1 LGHDT, CDR2 YNNKEL (reference sequence). The CDR3 nucleotides are TGTGCCAGCAGCCAATTGAACCTAGCCAAAAACATTCAGTACTTC. Its translation is CASSQLNLAKNIQYF.

The chain recombines TRBV5-1 with TRBJ2-7, with 12 positions matching TRBD2. J gave up 2 bases and V 4 bases, and 1 base lay outside the gene matches. Germline lookup yields CDR1 SGHRS and CDR2 YFSETQ. This CDR3 comprises 14 residues. CDR3 region: CASSPSGRAYEQYF. The CDR3 coding sequence is TGCGCCAGCAGCCCTAGCGGGAGGGCCTACGAGCAGTACTTC.

J is TRBJ1-5 and V is TRBV28; possible D gene TRBD1, 5 bases. Deletions cut 5 bases from V and 7 bases from J, with 12 bases between. CDR3 size: 13 residues. Germline CDR1 reads MDHEN; CDR2 reads SYDVKM. This CDR3 reads CASSPRQRQPQHF. In nucleotides, the CDR3 is TGTGCCAGCAGTCCGAGACAGAGGCAGCCCCAGCATTTT.

This chain joins TRBV30 and TRBJ2-3, with TRBD2 matching over 7 bases. V lost 4 bases, J lost 8 bases, and 6 bases stayed unmatched. The CDR3 contains 12 residues. Per the germline V gene, CDR1 is GTSNPN and CDR2 is SVGIG (reference sequence). The CDR3 DNA reads TGTGCCTGGACCCCGGGAGGCGGTACGCAGTATTTT. It translates to CAWTPGGGTQYF.

V gene TRBV5-6 combines with J gene TRBJ2-1; tentatively, D is TRBD1 (5 bases). The V end lost 4 bases, the J end lost 8 bases, and 16 bases lay between the germline ends. Germline CDR1 SGHDT, CDR2 YYEEEE. The CDR3 length is 14 residues. The CDR3 DNA is TGTGCCAGCAGCCCCCTGGGCAGGGCCTATGAGCAGTTCTTC. Its protein product is CASSPLGRAYEQFF.

This clone was observed a few times. The chain links TRBV24-1 to TRBJ2-1; tentative D call: TRBD1 (5 bases). This CDR3 comprises 13 residues. V was shortened by 5 bases and J by 9 bases, with 13 bases between the two germline ends. The germline CDR1 and CDR2 sequences are KGHDR and SFDVKD. CDR3 protein: CATSGAGWTEQFF. The CDR3 bases are TGTGCCACCAGTGGAGCAGGGTGGACTGAGCAGTTCTTC.

This chain links TRBV2 with TRBJ2-3; 9 nucleotides match TRBD2. V gave up 6 bases and J gave up 5 bases; unmatched junction bases: 9. The CDR3 runs 15 residues. The germline gives CDR1 SNHLY, CDR2 FYNNEI. CDR3 region: CASRIAGARGDTQYF. DNA of the CDR3: TGTGCCAGCAGGATAGCGGGAGCCCGGGGAGATACGCAGTATTTT.